This TCR beta chain was observed in a study of graft-versus-host responses after intestinal transplantation (dated by TCRdb to the early 2020s). Some background on the complete study: Recipients received multivisceral, liver-intestinal, or isolated intestinal transplants. Anti-thymocyte globulin induction was given to all recipients, followed by maintenance tacrolimus and steroids for 2 to 3 years. After intestinal transplantation, graft-versus-host and host-versus-graft alloreactive T cell clones were followed in the graft, circulation and bone marrow using bulk TCR-beta CDR3 sequencing. Alloreactive clones were identified by sequencing pre-transplant mixed lymphocyte reaction products and comparing these products with unstimulated pre-transplant donor and recipient T cells. The cohort enrolled about 23 intestinal transplant recipients, one of whom was a retransplant, and a few patients without pretransplant specimens were excluded. Donor T cell macrochimerism was defined as a peak of at least 4% donor T cells among recipient peripheral blood mononuclear cells. Samples from a few later patients were sequenced in-house on an Illumina MiSeq with MiXCR processing rather than by the commercial service. What the study reported, not specific to this receptor: Patients with donor T cell macrochimerism had high GvH to HvG T cell clonal ratios in their allografts. GvH clones were found in recipient bone marrow, and some of the GvH clones appeared earlier in ileal mucosa or blood, which is consistent with an intestinal mucosal origin. Conclusions were limited by the relatively low number and heterogeneity of intestinal transplant patients. Peak levels of circulating GvH clones were associated with declines in HvG clones early after transplant.

This clone was observed a handful of times. Which antigen it targets is not known. No much larger clone is present one base from it, and per-base qualities are unavailable. In the first month after transplant, blood samples were collected up to 4 times, and after that at least monthly when available. The library was prepared using the immunoSEQ multiplex PCR assay. For most patients, high-throughput TCR-beta CDR3 sequencing of genomic DNA was performed by Adaptive Biotechnologies. The original pipeline was this. Adaptive's ImmunoSEQ software was the source of the TCR sequencing data for 18 patients, while a few other patients were processed with MiXCR and VDJtools. CDR3 nucleotide sequences shared by donor and recipient were removed because the origin of these sequences could not be assigned. To count as alloreactive, a clone needed at least 2-fold expansion over unstimulated cells and a minimum CFSE-low frequency of 0.002% (template counts) or 0.001% (read counts). Mappable clones were those detected in sequenced pre-transplant spleen, lymph node, or MLR CFSE-low populations of the donor or recipient. The cumulative frequency of alloreactive clones was calculated as a percentage of all sequences, weighted by copy number. Drawn from immuneACCESS, this table holds only the in-frame rearrangements with V and J called that TCRdb kept. Clones are partly lost; checked studies trace under half to an unresolved V gene and leave the rest unexplained. V and J calls and clone size are as listed in that table; D and trimming were resolved from the DNA. Counted in this sample were 12,000 or so clones; about three quarters of them appeared once. Jointly, the top ten make up around 34% of the sample.

From the germline V gene, CDR1 is MGHDK and CDR2 is SYGVNS. Measured from the cysteine to the phenylalanine, the CDR3 is 15 residues long. Just CDR3 DNA is preserved here, 45 bases in frame from base 1. The junction shows trimming of 2 bases on V and 10 bases on J, and the gene matches do not reach 8 bases of it. The sequence was obtained from a human patient who received an intestinal transplant, so some T cells may come from the graft donor. This specimen consisted of PBMCs, obtained around 500 days after intestinal transplant. This sequence uses TRBV25-1 and TRBJ1-6; 7 bases in the junction line up with TRBD1. For the CDR3, the sequence is CASSEPDREVSPLHF. Read as DNA, the sequence is TGTGCCAGCAGTGAACCCGACAGGGAGGTATCACCCCTCCACTTT.